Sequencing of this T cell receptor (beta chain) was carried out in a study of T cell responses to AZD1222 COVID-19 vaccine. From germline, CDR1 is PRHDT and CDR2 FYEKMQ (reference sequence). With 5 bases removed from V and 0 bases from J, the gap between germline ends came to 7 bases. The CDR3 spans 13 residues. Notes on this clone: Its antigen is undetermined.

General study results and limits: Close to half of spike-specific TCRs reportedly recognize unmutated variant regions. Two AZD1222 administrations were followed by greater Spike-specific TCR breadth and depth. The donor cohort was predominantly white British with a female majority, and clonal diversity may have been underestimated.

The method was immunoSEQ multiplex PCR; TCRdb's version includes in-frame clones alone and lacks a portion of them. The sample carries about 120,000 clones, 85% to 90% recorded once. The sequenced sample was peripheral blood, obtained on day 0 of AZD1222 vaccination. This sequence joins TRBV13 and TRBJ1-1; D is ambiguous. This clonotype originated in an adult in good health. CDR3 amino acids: CASSPKMNTEAFF. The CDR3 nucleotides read TGTGCCAGCAGCCCCAAGATGAACACTGAAGCTTTCTTT.